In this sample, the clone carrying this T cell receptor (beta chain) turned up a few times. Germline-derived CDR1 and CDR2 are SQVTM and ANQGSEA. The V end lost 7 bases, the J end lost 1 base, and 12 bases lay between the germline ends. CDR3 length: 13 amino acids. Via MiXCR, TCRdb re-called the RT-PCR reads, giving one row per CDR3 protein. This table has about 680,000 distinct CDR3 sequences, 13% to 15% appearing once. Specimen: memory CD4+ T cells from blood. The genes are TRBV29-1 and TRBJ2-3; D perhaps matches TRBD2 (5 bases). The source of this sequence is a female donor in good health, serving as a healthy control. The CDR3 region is CSAEGPGTDTQYF. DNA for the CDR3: TGCAGCGCCGAGGGTCCAGGCACAGATACGCAGTATTTT.